The T cell receptor beta chain under discussion was sequenced for a study of blood T cell repertoires in COVID-19. Overall study: The United States, Italy and Spain supplied acute and convalescent COVID-19 samples. The analysed material was cDNA or gDNA that came from T cells, B-cell-depleted T cells, or PBMCs.

Under the authors' procedure: From reference gene primer amplification, estimates of nucleated cell counts were derived. TCRdb's copy holds only in-frame clones and misses some; the assay was immunoSEQ multiplex PCR. Clone size and V and J calls were adopted from that table, with D and trimming inferred from the DNA. This sample has fewer than 250,000 clones, with around 86% found just once. The CDR3 contains 15 residues. Trimming stripped 0 bases from V and 4 bases from J, with 14 bases between. Germline assignment: CDR1 SGHRS and CDR2 YFSETQ. Those who participated ranged in age from roughly 18 to 90 years and resided in 20 to 30 US areas.

The sequencing sample was made of PBMCs or T cells enriched from blood (not recorded which). The V gene is TRBV5-1, the J gene TRBJ2-7; the D gene is possibly TRBD2 (5 bases). The source of this sequence is a woman aged 40 to 50 with acute COVID-19. The CDR3: CASSLGGWERYEQYF. CDR3 in DNA: TGCGCCAGCAGCTTGGGAGGGTGGGAGCGGTACGAGCAGTACTTC. The whole variable domain, remainder taken from reference TRBV5-1 and TRBJ2-7, is KAGVTQTPRYLIKTRGQQVTLSCSPISGHRSVSWYQQTPGQGLQFLFEYFSETQRNKGNFPGRFSGRQFSNSRSEMNVSTLELGDSALYLCASSLGGWERYEQYFGPGTRLTVT.